Listed here are 7 T cell receptor beta chains from one sample, sequenced in a study of T cell responses to AZD1222 COVID-19 vaccine. Data came from immunoSEQ multiplex PCR; TCRdb stores just in-frame clones and leaves some out. This table holds 150,000 or so clones, around 92% found once. The material sequenced was peripheral blood, taken 28 days after the second AZD1222 dose. The receptors here all came from an adult who received the AZD1222 COVID-19 vaccine.

The chain carries TRBV11-2 and TRBJ2-5; 9 bases fit TRBD2. After removal of 0 bases from V and 5 bases from J, the junction contained 10 bases not matched to a gene. The germline V gene has CDR1 SGHAT and CDR2 FQNNGV. CDR3 length: 17 residues. CDR3 residues: CASSLDLTRGGMETQYF. CDR3 DNA sequence: TGTGCCAGCAGCTTAGATCTGACGCGGGGGGGAATGGAGACCCAGTACTTC.

The table lists this clone with a count of one. The chain joins TRBV28 to TRBJ1-2; 7 bases are a match to TRBD1. V lost 5 bases to trimming and J lost 4 bases; unmatched junction nucleotides: 10. The CDR3 spans 15 residues. Germline CDR1 MDHEN, CDR2 SYDVKM. For the CDR3, the DNA is TGTGCCAGCAGTCTCGGTGGGCAGGGGGTCTATGGCTACACCTTC. Amino acid sequence: CASSLGGQGVYGYTF.

The chain employs TRBV4-1 and TRBJ2-2, with 13 bases fitting TRBD2. Germline V gives CDR1 MGHRA, CDR2 YSYEKL. J lost 0 bases, V lost 1 base, and 2 bases had no gene match. This CDR3 region has 18 residues. The CDR3 DNA sequence: TGCGCCAGCAGCCAAGGACTAGCGGGGGGCCCGAACACCGGGGAGCTGTTTTTT. Protein sequence: CASSQGLAGGPNTGELFF.

The chain couples TRBV5-1 to TRBJ2-3, with D possibly TRBD1 on 6 matching bases. The CDR3 has 14 residues. Germline V gene data show CDR1 as SGHRS and CDR2 as YFSETQ. The ends were cut back, 0 bases at V and 1 base at J, with 6 bases in the middle. DNA of the CDR3: TGCGCCAGCAGCTTGGGGGGGCGCACAGATACGCAGTATTTT. Translating it yields CASSLGGRTDTQYF.

A few counts support this clone. The J gene is TRBJ1-1, the V gene TRBV4-1, with D unresolved. Trimming left V 6 bases short and J 0 bases short, with 5 bases between. The CDR3 is made up of 12 amino acids. Germline V gene lookup returns CDR1 MGHRA and CDR2 YSYEKL. The DNA of the CDR3 is TGCGCCAGCAGTAACATGAACACTGAAGCTTTCTTT. Encoded protein: CASSNMNTEAFF.

The J gene is TRBJ2-7, the V gene TRBV14; 8 nucleotides align to TRBD1. CDR1 is SGHDN, CDR2 FVKESK, per germline. There are 14 residues in the CDR3. After removal of 4 bases from V and 5 bases from J, the junction contained 7 bases not matched to a gene. Here the CDR3 reads CASSPWTGRHEQYF. In nucleotides, the CDR3 is TGTGCCAGCAGCCCCTGGACAGGGAGACACGAGCAGTACTTC.

This clone was observed once. The chain couples TRBV7-2 to TRBJ1-1; a possible D gene is TRBD1 (5 bases). V was shortened by 5 bases and J by 2 bases, with 24 bases between the two germline ends. Germline V gives CDR1 SGHTA, CDR2 FQGNSA. This CDR3 spans 18 amino acids. This CDR3 is CASSPHGGLYLENTEAFF. The CDR3 nucleotides read TGTGCCAGCAGCCCACATGGGGGACTGTACTTAGAAAACACTGAAGCTTTCTTT.